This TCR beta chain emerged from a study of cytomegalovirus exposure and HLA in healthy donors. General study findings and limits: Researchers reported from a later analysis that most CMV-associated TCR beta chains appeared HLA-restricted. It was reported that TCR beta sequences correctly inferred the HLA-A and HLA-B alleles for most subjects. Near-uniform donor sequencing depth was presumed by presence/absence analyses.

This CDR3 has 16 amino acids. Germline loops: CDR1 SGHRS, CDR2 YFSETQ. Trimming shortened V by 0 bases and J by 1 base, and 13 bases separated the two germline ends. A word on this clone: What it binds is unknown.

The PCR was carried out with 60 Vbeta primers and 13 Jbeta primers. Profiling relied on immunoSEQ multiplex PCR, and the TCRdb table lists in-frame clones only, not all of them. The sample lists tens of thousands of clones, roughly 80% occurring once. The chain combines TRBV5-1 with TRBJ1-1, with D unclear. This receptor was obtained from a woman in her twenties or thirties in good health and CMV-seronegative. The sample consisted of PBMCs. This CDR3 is CASSLAGGGSNTEAFF. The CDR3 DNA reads TGCGCCAGCAGCTTGGCCGGTGGAGGGTCGAACACTGAAGCTTTCTTT.